This TCR beta chain was sequenced for a study of CD8 T cells in Susac syndrome. Reverse transcription of roughly 0.5 to 1 ug RNA was performed with random hexamers. TCRdb re-called the immunoSEQ multiplex PCR reads with MiXCR, one entry per CDR3 protein. The sample includes about 160,000 distinct CDR3 sequences, around 94% of them seen just once. The TEMRA cells underwent FACS enrichment, while the CD8+ and CD4+ T cells underwent negative isolation. The source of this sequence is a human donor with multiple sclerosis. The sequencing sample was made of CD4+ T cells from PBMCs.

CDR3 nucleotides: TGTGCCAGCAGCTTAACCGGGGCGCTACAAGAGACCCAGTACTTC. It translates to CASSLTGALQETQYF. The rearrangement uses TRBV9 and TRBJ2-5; D is tentatively TRBD1 or TRBD2 (5 bases each). The ends were cut back, 4 bases at V and 2 bases at J, with 15 bases in the middle. CDR3 length: 15 amino acids. The V gene's germline CDR1 is SGDLS and CDR2 YYNGEE. Together with reference TRBV9 and TRBJ2-5, the CDR3 gives the full variable domain: DSGVTQTPKHLITATGQRVTLRCSPRSGDLSVYWYQQSLDQGLQFLIQYYNGEERAKGNILERFSAQQFPDLHSELNLSSLELGDSALYFCASSLTGALQETQYFGPGTRLLVL.